This T cell receptor beta chain is from a study of T cell responses to AZD1222 COVID-19 vaccine. Study outcomes and limitations: Epitopes outside B.1.351 and B.1.1.7 mutated regions reportedly drew nearly half of spike TCRs.

About this clone itself: Its antigen remains unknown.

Data came from immunoSEQ multiplex PCR; TCRdb stores just in-frame clones and leaves some out. Of more than 120,000 clones in the sample, around nine tenths are singletons; the top ten hold 9.3%. The CDR3 has 12 amino acids. CDR1 and CDR2 from the germline V gene are SGDLS and YYNGEE. V was cut by 3 bases and J by 5 bases, with 8 bases left in between. The chain has TRBV9 and TRBJ2-5; no definite D call. This material consisted of peripheral blood, taken 28 days after the second AZD1222 dose. The clonotype comes from an adult who received the AZD1222 COVID-19 vaccine. The CDR3 sequence: CASSGGEETQYF. The CDR3 region has the DNA TGTGCCAGCAGCGGTGGAGAGGAGACCCAGTACTTC.